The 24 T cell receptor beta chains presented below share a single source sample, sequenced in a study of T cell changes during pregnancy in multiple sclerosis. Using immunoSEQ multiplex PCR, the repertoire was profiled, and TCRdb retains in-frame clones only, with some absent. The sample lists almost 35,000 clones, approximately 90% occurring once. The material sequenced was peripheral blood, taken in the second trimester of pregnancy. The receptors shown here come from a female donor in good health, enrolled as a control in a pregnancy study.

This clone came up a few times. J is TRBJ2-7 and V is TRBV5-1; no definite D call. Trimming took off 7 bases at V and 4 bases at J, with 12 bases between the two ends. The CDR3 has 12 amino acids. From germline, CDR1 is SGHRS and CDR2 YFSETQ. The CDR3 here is CASPILAYEQYF. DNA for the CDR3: TGCGCCAGCCCCATATTGGCATACGAGCAGTACTTC.

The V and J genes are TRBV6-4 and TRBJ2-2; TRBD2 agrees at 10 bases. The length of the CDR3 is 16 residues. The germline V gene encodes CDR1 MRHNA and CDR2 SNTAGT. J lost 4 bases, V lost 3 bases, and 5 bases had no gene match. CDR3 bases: TGTGCCAGCAGTGAAAAAGCGGGAGGGCCCACCGGGGAGCTGTTTTTT. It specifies CASSEKAGGPTGELFF.

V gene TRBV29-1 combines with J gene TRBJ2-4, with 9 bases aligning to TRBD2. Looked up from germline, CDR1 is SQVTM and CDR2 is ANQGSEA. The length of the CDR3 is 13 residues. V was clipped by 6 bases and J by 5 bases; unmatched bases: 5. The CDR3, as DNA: TGCAGCGTGGCGGGCGGGAGGGAAAACATTCAGTACTTC. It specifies CSVAGGRENIQYF.

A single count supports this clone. This CDR3 is CAISDPGTGANVLTF. Here the CDR3 DNA reads TGTGCCATCAGTGACCCAGGGACTGGGGCCAACGTCCTGACTTTC. The rearrangement links TRBV10-3 to TRBJ2-6; D may be TRBD1 (5 bases). Trimming cost V 3 bases and J 2 bases, with 8 bases left between them. The CDR3 consists of 15 residues. The germline V gene has CDR1 ENHRY and CDR2 SYGVKD.

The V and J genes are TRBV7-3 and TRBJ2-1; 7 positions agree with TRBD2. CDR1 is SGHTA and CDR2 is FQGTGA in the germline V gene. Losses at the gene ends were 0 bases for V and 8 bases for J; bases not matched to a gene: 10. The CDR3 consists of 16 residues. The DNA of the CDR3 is TGTGCCAGCAGCTTAACGTTGTGGGAGGGTAGCGATGAGCAGTTCTTC. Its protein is CASSLTLWEGSDEQFF.

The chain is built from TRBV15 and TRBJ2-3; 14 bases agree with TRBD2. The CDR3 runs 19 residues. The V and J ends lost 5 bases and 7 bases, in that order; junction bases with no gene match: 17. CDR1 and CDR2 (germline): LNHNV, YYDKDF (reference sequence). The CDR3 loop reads CATSQRRTSGGRSGNTQYF. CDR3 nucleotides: TGTGCCACCAGCCAAAGAAGGACTAGCGGGGGGCGGAGCGGGAATACGCAGTATTTT.

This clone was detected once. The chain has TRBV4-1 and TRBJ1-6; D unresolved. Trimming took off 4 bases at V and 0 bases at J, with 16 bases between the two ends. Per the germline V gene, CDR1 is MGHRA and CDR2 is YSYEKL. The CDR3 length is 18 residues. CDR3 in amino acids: CASSLVARLSSYNSPLHF. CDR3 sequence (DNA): TGCGCCAGCAGCCTTGTGGCCAGACTCAGCTCCTATAATTCACCCCTCCACTTT.

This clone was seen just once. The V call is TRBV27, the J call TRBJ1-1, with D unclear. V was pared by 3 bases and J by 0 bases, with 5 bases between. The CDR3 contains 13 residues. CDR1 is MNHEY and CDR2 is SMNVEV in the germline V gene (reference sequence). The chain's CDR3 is CASSFQMNTEAFF. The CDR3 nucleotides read TGTGCCAGCAGTTTCCAGATGAACACTGAAGCTTTCTTT.

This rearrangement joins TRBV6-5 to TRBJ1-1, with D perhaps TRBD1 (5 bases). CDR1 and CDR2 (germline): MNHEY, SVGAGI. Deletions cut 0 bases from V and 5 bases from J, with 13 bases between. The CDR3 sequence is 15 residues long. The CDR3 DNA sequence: TGTGCCAGCAGTTACTCGCATGCGGGGGGGACTGAAGCTTTCTTT. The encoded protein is CASSYSHAGGTEAFF.

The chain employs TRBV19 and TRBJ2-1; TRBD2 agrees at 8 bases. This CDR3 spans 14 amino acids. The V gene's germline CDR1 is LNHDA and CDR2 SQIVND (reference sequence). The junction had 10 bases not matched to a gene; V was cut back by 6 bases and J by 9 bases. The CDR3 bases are TGTGCCAGTAGCGGGAGGGCCGGGGGGGGTGAGCAGTTCTTC. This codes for CASSGRAGGGEQFF.

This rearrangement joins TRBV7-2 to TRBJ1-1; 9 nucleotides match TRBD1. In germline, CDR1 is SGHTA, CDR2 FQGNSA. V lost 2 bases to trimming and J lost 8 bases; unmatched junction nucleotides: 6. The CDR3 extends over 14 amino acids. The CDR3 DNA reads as TGTGCCAGCAGCTTAAGGAGAACAGGGGGCGAAGCTTTCTTT. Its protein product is CASSLRRTGGEAFF.

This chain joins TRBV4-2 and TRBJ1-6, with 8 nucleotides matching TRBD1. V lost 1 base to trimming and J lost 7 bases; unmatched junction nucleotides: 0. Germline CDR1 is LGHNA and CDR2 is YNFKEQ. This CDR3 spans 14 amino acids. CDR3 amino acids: CASSQGTGNSPLHF. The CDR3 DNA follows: TGTGCCAGCAGCCAAGGGACAGGGAATTCACCCCTCCACTTT.

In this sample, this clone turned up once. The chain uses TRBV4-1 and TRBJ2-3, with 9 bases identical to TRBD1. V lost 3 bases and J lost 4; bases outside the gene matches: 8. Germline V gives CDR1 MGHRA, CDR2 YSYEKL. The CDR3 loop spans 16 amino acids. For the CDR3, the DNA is TGCGCCAGCAGCCAGGGTATCGGGACAGGGTCAGATACGCAGTATTTT. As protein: CASSQGIGTGSDTQYF.

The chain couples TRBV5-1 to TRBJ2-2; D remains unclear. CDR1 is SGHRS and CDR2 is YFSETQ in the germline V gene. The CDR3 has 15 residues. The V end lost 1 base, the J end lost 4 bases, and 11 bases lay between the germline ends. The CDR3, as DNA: TGCGCCAGCAGCTTGAATAGCCCTGGCACCGGGGAGCTGTTTTTT. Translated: CASSLNSPGTGELFF.

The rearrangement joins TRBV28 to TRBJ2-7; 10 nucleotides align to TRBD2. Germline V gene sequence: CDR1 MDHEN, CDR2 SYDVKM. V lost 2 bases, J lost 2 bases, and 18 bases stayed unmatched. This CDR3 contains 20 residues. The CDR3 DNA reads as TGTGCCAGCAGTTTACGGGGCGGAGCGGGAGGGCCTGGGACCCCCTACGAGCAGTACTTC. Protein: CASSLRGGAGGPGTPYEQYF.

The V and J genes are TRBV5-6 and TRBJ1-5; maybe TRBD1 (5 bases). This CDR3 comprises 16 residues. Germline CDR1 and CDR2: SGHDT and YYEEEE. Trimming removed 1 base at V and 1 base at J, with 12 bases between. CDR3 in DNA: TGTGCCAGCAGCTTGTATGCAGGGCTCAGCAATCAGCCCCAGCATTTT. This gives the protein CASSLYAGLSNQPQHF.

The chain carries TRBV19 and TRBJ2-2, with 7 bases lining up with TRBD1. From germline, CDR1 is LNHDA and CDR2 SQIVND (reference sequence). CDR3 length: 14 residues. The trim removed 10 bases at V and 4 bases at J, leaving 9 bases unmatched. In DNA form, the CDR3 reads TGTGCCACTAGACGGGACAGAACCACCGGGGAGCTGTTTTTT. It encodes CATRRDRTTGELFF.

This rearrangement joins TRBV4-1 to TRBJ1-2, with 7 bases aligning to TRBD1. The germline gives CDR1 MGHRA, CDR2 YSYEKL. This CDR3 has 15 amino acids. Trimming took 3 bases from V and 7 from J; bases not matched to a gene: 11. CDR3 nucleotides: TGCGCCAGCAGCCACCCCGACCGGGACAGTCGTGGCTACACCTTC. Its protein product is CASSHPDRDSRGYTF.

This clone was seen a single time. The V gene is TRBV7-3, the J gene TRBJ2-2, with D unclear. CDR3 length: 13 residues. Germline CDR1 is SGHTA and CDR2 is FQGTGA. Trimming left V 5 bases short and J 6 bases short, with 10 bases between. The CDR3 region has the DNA TGTGCCAGCAGCGGCCCCGGGTCCGGGGAGCTGTTTTTT. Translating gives CASSGPGSGELFF.

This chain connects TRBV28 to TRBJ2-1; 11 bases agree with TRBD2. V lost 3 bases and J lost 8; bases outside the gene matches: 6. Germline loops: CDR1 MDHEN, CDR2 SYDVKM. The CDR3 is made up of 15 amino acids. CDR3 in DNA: TGTGCCAGCAGTTTTGAGGTAGCGGGAGGGGATGAGCAGTTCTTC. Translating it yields CASSFEVAGGDEQFF.

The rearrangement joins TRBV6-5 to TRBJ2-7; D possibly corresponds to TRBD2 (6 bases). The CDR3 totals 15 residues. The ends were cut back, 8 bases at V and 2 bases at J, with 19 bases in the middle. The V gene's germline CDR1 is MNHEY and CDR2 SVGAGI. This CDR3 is CASRVPRGGTYEQYF. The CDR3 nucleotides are TGTGCCAGCCGGGTACCTCGGGGCGGGACCTACGAGCAGTACTTC.

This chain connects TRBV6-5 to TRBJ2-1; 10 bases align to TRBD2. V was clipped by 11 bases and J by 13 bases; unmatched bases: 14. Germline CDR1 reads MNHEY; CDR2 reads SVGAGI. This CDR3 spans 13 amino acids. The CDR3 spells CAGPTLAGDIQFF. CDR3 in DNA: TGTGCCGGACCCACTCTAGCGGGGGATATACAGTTCTTC.

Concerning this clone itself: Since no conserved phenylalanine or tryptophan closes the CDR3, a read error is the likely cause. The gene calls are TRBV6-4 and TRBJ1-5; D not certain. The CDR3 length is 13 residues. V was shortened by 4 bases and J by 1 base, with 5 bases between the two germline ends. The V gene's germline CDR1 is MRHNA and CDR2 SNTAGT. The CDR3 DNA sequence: TGTGCCAGCAGTGTTGACAGCAATCAGCCCCAGCATCTT. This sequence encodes CASSVDSNQPQHL.

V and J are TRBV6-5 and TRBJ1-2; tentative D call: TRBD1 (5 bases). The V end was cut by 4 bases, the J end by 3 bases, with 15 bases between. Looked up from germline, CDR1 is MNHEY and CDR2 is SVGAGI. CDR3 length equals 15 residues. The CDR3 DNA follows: TGTGCCAGCAGTTTTTTCCGCGGGGGTGACTATGGCTACACCTTC. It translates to CASSFFRGGDYGYTF.